This T cell receptor beta chain emerged from a study of T-cell memory formation after mild COVID-19. TCRdb reprocessed the 5' RACE reads with MiXCR, giving one entry per CDR3 protein. The table lists under 400,000 distinct CDR3 sequences, around 21% of them singletons. V shed 10 bases and J shed 11 bases, with 21 bases lying between them. The CDR3 covers 14 residues. Notes on the study in general: In pre-infection memory, a portion of responding clones appeared, which suggested that cross-reactive memory joined. CD4/CD8 balance characterized clones contracting day 15 to 85, and CD4+ skew characterized later expanders. For contracting clones, CD4+ ones sat mainly in CM and EM, CD8+ in EMRA.

A word on this clonotype: Its cognate antigen is unknown.

The sequence was obtained from an adult woman who had mild COVID-19 (a few samples of this study predate the infection). Cell type and time point are not known. The V and J genes are TRBV12-3 or TRBV12-4 and TRBJ1-6; TRBD1 is a possible D gene (5 bases). The sample consisted of PBMCs or a T cell subset sorted from them (not recorded which). CDR3 sequence: CATSRSGGAPPLHF. DNA for the CDR3: TGTGCCACCTCGCGCAGCGGAGGGGCCCCACCCCTCCACTTT.